Sequencing of this TCR beta chain was carried out in a study of shared clonotypes between healthy human individuals. Study observations and caveats: Collection of samples was limited to blood; tissue repertoires likely differ.

Trimming shortened V by 4 bases and J by 7 bases, and 17 bases separated the two germline ends. The germline V gene has CDR1 SEHNR and CDR2 FQNEAQ (reference sequence). CDR3 length equals 14 residues. Sequenced by immunoSEQ multiplex PCR; TCRdb stores in-frame clones only, minus some. The data show about 1.5 million clones, approximately 98% seen once. Concerning this clone itself: What it binds is not known.

The rearrangement uses TRBV7-9 and TRBJ2-7; D is perhaps TRBD2 (6 bases). This receptor was obtained from a man aged 25 to 45 in good health. The specimen was naive CD4+ T cells sorted from blood. Subset reported: CD45RA+ positively selected. The CDR3 here is CASSYSGSPREQYF. In nucleotides, the CDR3 is TGTGCCAGCAGCTATAGCGGTTCACCGCGGGAGCAGTACTTC.